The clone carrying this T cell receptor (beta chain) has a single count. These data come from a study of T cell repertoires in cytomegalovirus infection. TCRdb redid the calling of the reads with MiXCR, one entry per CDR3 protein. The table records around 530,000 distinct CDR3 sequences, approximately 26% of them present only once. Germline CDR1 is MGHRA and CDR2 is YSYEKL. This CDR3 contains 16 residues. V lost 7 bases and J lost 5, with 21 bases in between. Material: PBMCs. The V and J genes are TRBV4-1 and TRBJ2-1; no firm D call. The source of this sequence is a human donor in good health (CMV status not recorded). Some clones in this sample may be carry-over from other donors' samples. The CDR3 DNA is TGCGCCAGCAACTCCCCCCCGGAAGGGATACACAATGAGCAGTTCTTC. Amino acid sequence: CASNSPPEGIHNEQFF.